This record concerns one T cell receptor beta chain sequence. Its antigen is unidentified. This sample stems from a study of regulatory T cells in long-lasting Graves disease. The authors built TCR beta libraries using iRepertoire HTBI primers and Arm-PCR of CDR3 regions. One entry per CDR3 protein, called by TCRdb with MiXCR from the multiplex PCR reads. This table holds 400,000 or so distinct CDR3 sequences, 23% found once. The germline V gene has CDR1 LGHDT and CDR2 YNNKEL (reference sequence). V dropped 0 bases and J dropped 3 bases, with 8 bases sitting between them. CDR3 length: 14 amino acids. Study-wide results and limits: Among the persistent patients, 2,741 public clonotypes were shared, more than the roughly 990 shared among new patients. Persistent disease preferred TRBV28, TRBJ1-2 and TRBJ2-5.

Time point defined: persistent/refractory GD, antithyroid drugs over 5 years with positive TRAb. RNA extracted from PBMCs served as the sequencing template. Patients with Graves' disease were diagnosed by American Thyroid Association guidelines. An endocrinology department located in Xi'an, China, was where the patients came from. Sequenced material: peripheral blood mononuclear cells (PBMCs), taken when the disease was refractory, from a patient treated with antithyroid drugs. The chain couples TRBV3-1 to TRBJ1-1; no clear D gene. This TCR derives from a female donor with Graves disease. CDR3: CASSQDGDYTEAFF. The CDR3, as DNA: TGTGCCAGCAGCCAAGACGGTGACTACACTGAAGCTTTCTTT.